Listed here is a single T cell receptor beta chain. Assay used: immunoSEQ multiplex PCR; TCRdb lists only in-frame clones, some missing. The table includes 150,000 or so clones, around 88% detected once. Per germline, CDR1 MNHNY and CDR2 SVGAGI (reference sequence). The CDR3 covers 13 residues. Trimming left V 7 bases short and J 0 bases short, with 9 bases between. These data belong to a study of blood T cell repertoires in COVID-19. For the study at large: The United States, Italy and Spain were the sources of the acute and convalescent COVID-19 samples. T cells, B-cell-depleted T cells, or PBMCs supplied cDNA or gDNA.

This TCR derives from a human donor in a cohort sampled during active COVID-19. This chain links TRBV6-6 with TRBJ1-2; D possibly corresponds to TRBD1 (5 bases). Sequencing was performed on peripheral blood. Here the CDR3 DNA reads TGTGCCAGCATTCCGACAGCTAACTATGGCTACACCTTC. Its translation is CASIPTANYGYTF.